This T cell receptor beta chain came from a study of CD8+ T cells in alopecia areata. Extracted from the samples, RNA was reverse transcribed into cDNA to serve as the sequencing template. Using immunoSEQ multiplex PCR, the repertoire was profiled, and TCRdb retains in-frame clones only, with some absent. The sample contains about 90,000 clones, 44% of which appear only once. A remark on this clone: Antigen specificity is unknown.

The treatment denotes: oral pan-JAK inhibitor, 5-10 mg twice daily. Whole-study results and caveats: Scalp samples also yield sequences from resident alphabeta T cells of normal skin. Clonality in lesional scalp, especially alopecia totalis/universalis, exceeded that of normal scalp. Tofacitinib significantly lowered scalp clonality and expanded CD8+ clones among the top 100.

Trimming took off 4 bases at V and 2 bases at J, with 6 bases between the two ends. Germline CDR1 and CDR2: SQVTM and ANQGSEA. The CDR3 is 11 amino acids. Sample: CD8+ T cells sorted from blood, taken at week 24, from a patient treated with tofacitinib. The chain has TRBV29-1 and TRBJ2-7; D ambiguous. This clonotype was sampled from a human donor with alopecia areata. The CDR3 spells CSVGSAYEQYF. The CDR3 DNA reads as TGCAGCGTTGGATCAGCCTACGAGCAGTACTTC.